This T cell receptor (beta chain) was obtained from a study of PD-1 blockade in mismatch repair-deficient tumors (dated by TCRdb to between 2016 and 2019). Study-wide context: Between September 2013 and September 2016, the trial enrolled around 86 consecutive patients with over 10 mismatch repair-deficient cancer types, every one of whom had been previously treated and was progressing. Tumor-associated T cell clones in the peripheral blood of patients responding to PD-1 blockade were tracked using deep sequencing of TCR CDR3 regions.

On this clone itself: There is no known antigen for this receptor. Base qualities were left out, and no much larger clone turns up one base away.

Via the germline V gene, CDR1 is SGHNT and CDR2 YENEEA. Cut back by 4 bases and 8 bases, the V and J ends lie 21 bases apart. Taken from cysteine to phenylalanine, the CDR3 has 16 residues. The only DNA kept is the CDR3, 48 bases in frame from the first base. On the study overall, not on this receptor specifically: Tumor-resident clones, often undetectable in blood before treatment, expanded rapidly after pembrolizumab and then contracted, generally before radiologic responses.

The library was built by means of the immunoSEQ multiplex PCR assay. TCRdb mirrors the immuneACCESS table, restricted to in-frame sequences. Some clones are absent from its copies; in checked studies, under half trace to an unresolved V gene, and the reason for the others is unknown. Here the sample has tens of thousands of clones; roughly three quarters occur a single time. The ten largest clones represent 20% to 25% of the sample. Mismatch repair deficiency was established in every enrolled patient by polymerase chain reaction or immunohistochemistry. TCR sequencing was carried out for three patients who responded to pembrolizumab therapy. The phase II trial prospectively tested pembrolizumab PD-1 blockade in advanced mismatch repair-deficient cancers regardless of tissue of origin. Peripheral blood T cell samples were serially collected before and at multiple times after PD-1 blockade was started. Blood sampling times were expressed in weeks after the first pembrolizumab dose.

This receptor was obtained from an adult with mismatch repair-deficient cancer. Sequenced here: peripheral blood, sampled 4 weeks after starting pembrolizumab. This chain joins TRBV11-3 to TRBJ1-3; the D region possibly corresponds to TRBD1 (5 bases align). The sequenced DNA is TGTGCCAGCAGCTCCCCCGGGACCCTAAACGGGTACACCATATATTTT. It specifies CASSSPGTLNGYTIYF. Joined to the reference TRBV11-3 and TRBJ1-3 proteins, this CDR3 gives the full variable domain: EAGVVQSPRYKIIEKKQPVAFWCNPISGHNTLYWYLQNLGQGPELLIRYENEEAVDDSQLPKDRFSAERLKGVDSTLKIQPAELGDSAVYLCASSSPGTLNGYTIYFGEGSWLTVV.